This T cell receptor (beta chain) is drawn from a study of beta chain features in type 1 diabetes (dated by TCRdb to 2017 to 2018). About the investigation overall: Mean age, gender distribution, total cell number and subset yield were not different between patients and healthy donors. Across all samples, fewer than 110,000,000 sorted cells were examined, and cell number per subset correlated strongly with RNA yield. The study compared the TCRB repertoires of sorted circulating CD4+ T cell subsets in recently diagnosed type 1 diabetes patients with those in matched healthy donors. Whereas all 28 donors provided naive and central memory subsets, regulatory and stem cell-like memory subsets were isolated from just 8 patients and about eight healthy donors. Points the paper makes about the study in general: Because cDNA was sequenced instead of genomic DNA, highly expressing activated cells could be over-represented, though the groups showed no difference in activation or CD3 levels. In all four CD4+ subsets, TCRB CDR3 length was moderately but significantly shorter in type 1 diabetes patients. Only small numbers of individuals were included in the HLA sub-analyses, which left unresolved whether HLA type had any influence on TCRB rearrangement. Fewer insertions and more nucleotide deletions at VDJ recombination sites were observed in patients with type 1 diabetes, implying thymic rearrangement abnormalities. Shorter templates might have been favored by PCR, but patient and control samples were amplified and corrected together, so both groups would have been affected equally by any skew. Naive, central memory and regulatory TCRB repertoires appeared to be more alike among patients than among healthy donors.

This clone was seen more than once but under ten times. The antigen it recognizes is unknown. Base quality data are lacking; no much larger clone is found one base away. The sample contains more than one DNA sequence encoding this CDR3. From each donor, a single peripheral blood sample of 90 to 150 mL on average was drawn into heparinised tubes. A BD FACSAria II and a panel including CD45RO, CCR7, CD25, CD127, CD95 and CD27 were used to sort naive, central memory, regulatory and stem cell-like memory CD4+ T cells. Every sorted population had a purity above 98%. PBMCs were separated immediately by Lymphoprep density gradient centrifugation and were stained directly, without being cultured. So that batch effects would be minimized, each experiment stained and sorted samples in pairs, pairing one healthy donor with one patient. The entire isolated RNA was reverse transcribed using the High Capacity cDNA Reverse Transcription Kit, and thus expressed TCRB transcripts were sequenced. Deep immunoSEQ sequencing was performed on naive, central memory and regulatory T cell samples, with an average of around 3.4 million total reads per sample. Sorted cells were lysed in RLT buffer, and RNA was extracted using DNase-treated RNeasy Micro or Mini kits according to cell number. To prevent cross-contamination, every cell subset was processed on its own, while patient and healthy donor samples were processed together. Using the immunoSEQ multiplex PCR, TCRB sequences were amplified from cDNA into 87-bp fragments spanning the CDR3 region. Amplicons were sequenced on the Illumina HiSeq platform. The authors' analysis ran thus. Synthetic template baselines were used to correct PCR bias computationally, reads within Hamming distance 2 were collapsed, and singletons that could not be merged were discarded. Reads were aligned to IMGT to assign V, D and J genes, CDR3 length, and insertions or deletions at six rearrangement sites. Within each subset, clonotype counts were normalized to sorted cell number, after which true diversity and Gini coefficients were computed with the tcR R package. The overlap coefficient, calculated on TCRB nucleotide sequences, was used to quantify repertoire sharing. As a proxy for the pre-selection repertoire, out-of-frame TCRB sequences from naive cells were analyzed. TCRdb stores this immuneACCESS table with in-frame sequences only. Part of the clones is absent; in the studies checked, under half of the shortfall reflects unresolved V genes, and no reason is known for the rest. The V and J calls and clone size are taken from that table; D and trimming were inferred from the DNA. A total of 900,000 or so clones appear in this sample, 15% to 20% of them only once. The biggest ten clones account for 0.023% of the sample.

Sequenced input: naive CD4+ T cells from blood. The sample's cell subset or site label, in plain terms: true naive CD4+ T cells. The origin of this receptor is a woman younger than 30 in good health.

The DNA is TGCGCCAGCAGCTTGGGTCAGAGCACAGATACGCAGTATTTT. Its protein reads: CASSLGQSTDTQYF. This chain joins TRBV5-1 to TRBJ2-3; the D gene identity is not certain. The CDR3, cysteine through phenylalanine, is 14 amino acids long. Left in the record is the CDR3 DNA by itself, 42 bases read in frame from the first base. The CDR1 and CDR2 encoded by the germline V gene are SGHRS and YFSETQ. The junction carries 5 bases between V and J, which are trimmed by 0 bases and 0 bases respectively.